In its sample, the clone carrying this T cell receptor beta chain was seen a few times. The antigen is undetermined. Trimming took 4 bases from V and 4 from J; bases not matched to a gene: 7. The germline CDR1 and CDR2 sequences are MNHNS and SASEGT. This CDR3 is 16 amino acids long. The sample comes from a study of vaccination effects on CD4 cells after COVID-19. With the ViraFEST assay, the study expanded antigen-specific CD4+ T cells using viral peptide pools, then sequenced them. Scientists isolated CD4+ T cells after a roughly 10-day culture period ended. This person caught SARS-CoV-2 sometime from March to December 2020, and PCR testing confirmed the infection. Study-wide results and caveats: The study, lacking early post-infection timepoints, had few convalescent patients.

Assay: immunoSEQ multiplex PCR; the TCRdb copy retains only in-frame clones and omits some. The sample shows about 45,000 clones, around 66% of them seen only once. The source is a human donor who had a prior SARS-CoV-2 infection. J is TRBJ2-3 and V is TRBV6-1; 11 nucleotides match TRBD2. The sample was CD4+ T cells from PBMCs cultured with a peptide pool, taken before COVID-19 vaccination. The CDR3 DNA reads as TGTGCCAGCAGTGCCCTAGCGGGGGGCGGATCAGATACGCAGTATTTT. Amino acid sequence: CASSALAGGGSDTQYF.